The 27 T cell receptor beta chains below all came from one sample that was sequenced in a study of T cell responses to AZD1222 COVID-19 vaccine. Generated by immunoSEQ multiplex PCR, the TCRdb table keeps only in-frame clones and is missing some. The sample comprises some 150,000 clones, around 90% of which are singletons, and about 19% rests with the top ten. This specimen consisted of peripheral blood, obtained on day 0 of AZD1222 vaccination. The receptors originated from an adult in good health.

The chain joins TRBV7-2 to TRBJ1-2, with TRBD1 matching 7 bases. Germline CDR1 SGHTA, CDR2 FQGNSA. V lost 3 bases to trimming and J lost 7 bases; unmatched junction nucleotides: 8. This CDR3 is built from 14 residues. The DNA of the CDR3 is TGTGCCAGCAGCTTCGCGGACAGGTCTTCTGGCTACACCTTC. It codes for CASSFADRSSGYTF.

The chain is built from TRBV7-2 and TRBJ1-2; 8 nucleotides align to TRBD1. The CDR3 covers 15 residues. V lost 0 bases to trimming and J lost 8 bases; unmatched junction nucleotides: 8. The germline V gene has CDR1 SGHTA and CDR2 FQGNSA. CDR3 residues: CASSLALGRGQGYTF. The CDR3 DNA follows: TGTGCCAGCAGCTTAGCGCTTGGCAGGGGGCAGGGCTACACCTTC.

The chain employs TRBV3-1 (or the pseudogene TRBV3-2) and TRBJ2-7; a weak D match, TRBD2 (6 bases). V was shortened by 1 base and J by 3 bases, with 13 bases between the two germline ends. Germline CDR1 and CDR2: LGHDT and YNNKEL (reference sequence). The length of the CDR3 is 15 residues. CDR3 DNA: TGTGCCAGCAGCCAAGCTGCGAGCGGGCACTACGAGCAGTACTTC. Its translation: CASSQAASGHYEQYF.

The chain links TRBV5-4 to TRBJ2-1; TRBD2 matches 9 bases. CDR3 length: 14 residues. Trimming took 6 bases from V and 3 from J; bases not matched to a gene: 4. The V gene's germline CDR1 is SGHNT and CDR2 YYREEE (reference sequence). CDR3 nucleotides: TGTGCCAGCACCCATAGCGGGAGCTACAATGAGCAGTTCTTC. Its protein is CASTHSGSYNEQFF.

The chain's CDR3 is CASSLAANRVNTEAFF. Here the CDR3 DNA reads TGTGCCAGCAGCTTAGCGGCCAACAGGGTAAACACTGAAGCTTTCTTT. J is TRBJ1-1 and V is TRBV7-2, with D tentatively TRBD1 (6 bases). Germline CDR1 SGHTA, CDR2 FQGNSA. The CDR3 is made up of 16 amino acids. V was cut by 0 bases and J by 2 bases, with 13 bases left in between.

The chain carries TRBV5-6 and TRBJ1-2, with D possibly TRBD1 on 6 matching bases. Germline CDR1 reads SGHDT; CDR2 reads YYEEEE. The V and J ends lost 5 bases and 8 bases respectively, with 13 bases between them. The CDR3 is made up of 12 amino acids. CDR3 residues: CASSYAGEGYTF. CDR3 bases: TGTGCCAGCAGTTACGCAGGGGAGGGCTACACCTTC.

CDR3: CATSDSPPRRDTQYF. Here the CDR3 DNA reads TGTGCCACCAGTGATTCCCCCCCCAGAAGAGATACGCAGTATTTT. V and J are TRBV24-1 and TRBJ2-3, with unresolved D. Germline V gene data show CDR1 as KGHDR and CDR2 as SFDVKD. The CDR3 spans 15 residues. V was pared by 2 bases and J by 5 bases, with 13 bases between.

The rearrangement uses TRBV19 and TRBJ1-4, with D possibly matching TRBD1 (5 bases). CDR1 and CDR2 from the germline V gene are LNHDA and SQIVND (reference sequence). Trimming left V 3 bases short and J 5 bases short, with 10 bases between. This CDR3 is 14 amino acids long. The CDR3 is CASSIRDLNEKLFF. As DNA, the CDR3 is TGTGCCAGTAGTATCCGGGACCTCAATGAAAAACTGTTTTTT.

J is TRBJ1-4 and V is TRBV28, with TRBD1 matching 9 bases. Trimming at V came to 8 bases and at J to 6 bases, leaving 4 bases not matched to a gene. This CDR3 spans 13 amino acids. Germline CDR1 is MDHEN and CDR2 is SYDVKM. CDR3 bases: TGTGCCAGCCGAACAGGGGGCTATGAAAAACTGTTTTTT. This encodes CASRTGGYEKLFF.

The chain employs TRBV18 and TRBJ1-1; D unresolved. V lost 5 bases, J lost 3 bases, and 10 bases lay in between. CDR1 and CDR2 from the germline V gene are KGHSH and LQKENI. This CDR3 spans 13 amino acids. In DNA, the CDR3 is TGTGCCAGCTCAACGGACGGTTACACTGAAGCTTTCTTT. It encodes CASSTDGYTEAFF.

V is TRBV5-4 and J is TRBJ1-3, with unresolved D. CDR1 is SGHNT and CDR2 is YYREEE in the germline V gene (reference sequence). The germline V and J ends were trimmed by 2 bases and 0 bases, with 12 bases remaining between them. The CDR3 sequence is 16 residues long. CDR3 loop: CASSLDRVLSGNTIYF. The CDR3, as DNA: TGTGCCAGCAGCTTAGATCGGGTACTCTCTGGAAACACCATATATTTT.

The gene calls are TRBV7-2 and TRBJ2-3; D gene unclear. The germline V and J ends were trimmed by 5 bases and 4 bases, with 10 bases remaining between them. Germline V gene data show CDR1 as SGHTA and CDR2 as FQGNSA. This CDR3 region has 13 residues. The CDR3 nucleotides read TGTGCCAGCAGCGTTAATGTCCCAGATACGCAGTATTTT. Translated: CASSVNVPDTQYF.

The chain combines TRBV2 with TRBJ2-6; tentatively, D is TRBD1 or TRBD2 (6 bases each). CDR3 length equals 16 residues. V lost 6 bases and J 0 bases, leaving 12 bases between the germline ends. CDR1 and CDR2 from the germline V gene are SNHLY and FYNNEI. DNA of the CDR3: TGTGCCAGCAGGGAGGGACACTCCTCTGGGGCCAACGTCCTGACTTTC. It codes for CASREGHSSGANVLTF.

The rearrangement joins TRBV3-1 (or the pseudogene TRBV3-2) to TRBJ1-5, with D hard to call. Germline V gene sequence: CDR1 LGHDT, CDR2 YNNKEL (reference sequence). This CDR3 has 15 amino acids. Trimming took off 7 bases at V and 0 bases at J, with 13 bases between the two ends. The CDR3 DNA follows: TGTGCCAGCACCGACGGCGGGTTTAGCAATCAGCCCCAGCATTTT. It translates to CASTDGGFSNQPQHF.

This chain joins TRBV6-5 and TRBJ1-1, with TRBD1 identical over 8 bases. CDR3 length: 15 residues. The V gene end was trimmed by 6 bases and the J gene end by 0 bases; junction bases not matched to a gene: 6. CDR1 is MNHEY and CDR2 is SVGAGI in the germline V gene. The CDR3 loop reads CASSRPGQVNTEAFF. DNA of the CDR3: TGTGCCAGCAGCCGTCCGGGACAGGTGAACACTGAAGCTTTCTTT.

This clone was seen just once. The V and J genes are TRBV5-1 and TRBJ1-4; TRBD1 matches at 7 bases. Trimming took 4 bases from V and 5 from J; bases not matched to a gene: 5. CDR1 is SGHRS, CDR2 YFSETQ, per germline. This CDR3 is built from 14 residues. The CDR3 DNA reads TGCGCCAGCAGCGTGACAGGGTTCAATGAAAAACTGTTTTTT. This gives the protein CASSVTGFNEKLFF.

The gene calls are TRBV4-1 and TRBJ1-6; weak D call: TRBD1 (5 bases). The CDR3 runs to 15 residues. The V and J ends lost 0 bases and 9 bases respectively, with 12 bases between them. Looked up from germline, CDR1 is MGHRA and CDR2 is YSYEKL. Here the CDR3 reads CASSQEGGRGSPLHF. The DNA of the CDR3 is TGCGCCAGCAGCCAAGAGGGGGGGAGAGGTTCACCCCTCCACTTT.

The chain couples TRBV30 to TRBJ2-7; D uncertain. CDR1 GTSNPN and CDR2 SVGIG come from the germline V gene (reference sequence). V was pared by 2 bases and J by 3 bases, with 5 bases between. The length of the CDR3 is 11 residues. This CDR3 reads CAWSRDYEQYF. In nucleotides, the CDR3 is TGTGCCTGGAGTAGGGACTACGAGCAGTACTTC.

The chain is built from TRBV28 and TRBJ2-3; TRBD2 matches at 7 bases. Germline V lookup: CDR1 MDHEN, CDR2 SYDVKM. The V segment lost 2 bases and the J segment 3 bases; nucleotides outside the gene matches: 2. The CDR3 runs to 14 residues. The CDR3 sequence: CASSLPSGTDTQYF. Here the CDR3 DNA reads TGTGCCAGCAGTTTACCTAGCGGTACAGATACGCAGTATTTT. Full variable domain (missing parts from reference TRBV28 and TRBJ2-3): DVKVTQSSRYLVKRTGEKVFLECVQDMDHENMFWYRQDPGLGLRLIYFSYDVKMKEKGDIPEGYSVSREKKERFSLILESASTNQTSMYLCASSLPSGTDTQYFGPGTRLTVL.

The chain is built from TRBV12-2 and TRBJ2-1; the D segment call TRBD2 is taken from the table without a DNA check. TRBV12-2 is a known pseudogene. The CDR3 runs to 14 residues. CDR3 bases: TGTGCAAGTCGCCCCCGATCGGGGGGGAATGAGCAGTTCTTC. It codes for CASRPRSGGNEQFF.

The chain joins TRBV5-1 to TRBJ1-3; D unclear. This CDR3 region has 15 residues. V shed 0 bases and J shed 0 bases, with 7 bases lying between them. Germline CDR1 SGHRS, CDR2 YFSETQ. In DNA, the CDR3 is TGCGCCAGCAGCTTGGGAGTAAGCTCTGGAAACACCATATATTTT. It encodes CASSLGVSSGNTIYF. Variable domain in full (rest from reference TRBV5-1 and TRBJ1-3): KAGVTQTPRYLIKTRGQQVTLSCSPISGHRSVSWYQQTPGQGLQFLFEYFSETQRNKGNFPGRFSGRQFSNSRSEMNVSTLELGDSALYLCASSLGVSSGNTIYFGEGSWLTVV.

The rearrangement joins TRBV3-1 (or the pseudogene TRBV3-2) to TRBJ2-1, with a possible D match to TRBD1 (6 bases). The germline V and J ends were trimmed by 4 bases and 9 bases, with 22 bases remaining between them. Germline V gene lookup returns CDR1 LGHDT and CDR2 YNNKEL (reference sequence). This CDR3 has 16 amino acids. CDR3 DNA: TGTGCCAGCAGCCGAAATCCGGGACCCAAAGGGGGTGAGCAGTTCTTC. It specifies CASSRNPGPKGGEQFF.

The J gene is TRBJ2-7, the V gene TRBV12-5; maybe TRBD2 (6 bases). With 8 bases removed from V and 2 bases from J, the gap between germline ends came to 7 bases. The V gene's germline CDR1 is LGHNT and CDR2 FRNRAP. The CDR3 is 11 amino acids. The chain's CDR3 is CASSGAYEQYF. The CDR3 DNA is TGTGCTAGTTCGGGGGCCTACGAGCAGTACTTC.

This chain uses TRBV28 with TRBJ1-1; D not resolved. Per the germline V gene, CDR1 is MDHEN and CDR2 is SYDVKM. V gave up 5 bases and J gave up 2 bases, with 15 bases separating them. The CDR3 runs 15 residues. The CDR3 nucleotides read TGTGCCAGCAGTACCTTGGACGGTGGAAACACTGAAGCTTTCTTT. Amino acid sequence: CASSTLDGGNTEAFF.

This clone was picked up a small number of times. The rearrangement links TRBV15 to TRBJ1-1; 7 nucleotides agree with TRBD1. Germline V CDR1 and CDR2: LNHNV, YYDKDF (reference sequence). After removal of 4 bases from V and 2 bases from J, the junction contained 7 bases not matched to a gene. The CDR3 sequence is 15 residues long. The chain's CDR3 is CATSISGTANTEAFF. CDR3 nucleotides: TGTGCCACCAGCATCTCCGGGACAGCTAACACTGAAGCTTTCTTT.

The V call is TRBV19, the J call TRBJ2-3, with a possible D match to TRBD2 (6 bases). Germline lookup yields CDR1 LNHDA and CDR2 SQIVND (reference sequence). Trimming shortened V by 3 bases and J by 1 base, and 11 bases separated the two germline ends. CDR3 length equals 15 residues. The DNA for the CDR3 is TGTGCCAGTAGTATCTGGGCTAGCGGCACAGATACGCAGTATTTT. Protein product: CASSIWASGTDTQYF. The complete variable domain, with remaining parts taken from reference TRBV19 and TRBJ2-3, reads DGGITQSPKYLFRKEGQNVTLSCEQNLNHDAMYWYRQDPGQGLRLIYYSQIVNDFQKGDIAEGYSVSREKKESFPLTVTSAQKNPTAFYLCASSIWASGTDTQYFGPGTRLTVL.

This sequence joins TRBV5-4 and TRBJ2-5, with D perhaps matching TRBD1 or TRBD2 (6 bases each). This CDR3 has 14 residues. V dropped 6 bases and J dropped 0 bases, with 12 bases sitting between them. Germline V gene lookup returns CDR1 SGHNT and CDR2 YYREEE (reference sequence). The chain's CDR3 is CASTKGGYQETQYF. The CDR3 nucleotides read TGTGCCAGCACCAAAGGGGGGTACCAAGAGACCCAGTACTTC. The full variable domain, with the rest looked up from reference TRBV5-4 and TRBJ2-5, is ETGVTQSPTHLIKTRGQQVTLRCSSQSGHNTVSWYQQALGQGPQFIFQYYREEENGRGNFPPRFSGLQFPNYSSELNVNALELDDSALYLCASTKGGYQETQYFGPGTRLLVL.